These 25 T cell receptor beta chains were all obtained from the same sample, sequenced in a study of human T cells and chemical hapten exposure. Each CDR3 protein is one row after TCRdb ran MiXCR on the RACE reads. The sample contains around 380,000 distinct CDR3 sequences, over 5% of which appear only once. Indicated time point: pre-sensitization, week 0. Documented treatment: therapeutic diphenylcyclopropenone sensitization with weekly scalp DPC. The source was whole blood, collected in connection with sensitization to the hapten diphenylcyclopropenone (DPC). The receptors here all came from a young woman with alopecia areata. Some clones in this sample may be carry-over from other donors' samples.

This clonotype has ten or more counts. The gene calls are TRBV7-2 and TRBJ2-5, with D perhaps being TRBD1 or TRBD2 (6 bases each). This CDR3 is 14 amino acids long. The ends were cut back, 5 bases at V and 7 bases at J, with 17 bases in the middle. Germline assignment: CDR1 SGHTA and CDR2 FQGNSA. The CDR3 bases are TGTGCCAGCAGCCCCCCGGGGGCCCAGATGACCCAGTACTTC. This translates into CASSPPGAQMTQYF. Complete variable domain (other parts from reference TRBV7-2 and TRBJ2-5): GAGVSQSPSNKVTEKGKDVELRCDPISGHTALYWYRQSLGQGLEFLIYFQGNSAPDKSGLPSDRFSAERTGGSVSTLTIQRTQQEDSAVYLCASSPPGAQMTQYFGPGTRLLVL.

This clonotype was seen only a few times. This chain connects TRBV28 to TRBJ1-5; D perhaps matches TRBD1 (5 bases). CDR1 and CDR2 from the germline V gene are MDHEN and SYDVKM. The germline V and J ends were trimmed by 10 bases and 0 bases, with 10 bases remaining between them. The CDR3 loop spans 13 amino acids. Here the CDR3 reads CATDRNSNQPQHF. The CDR3 bases are TGTGCCACCGACAGAAATAGCAATCAGCCCCAGCATTTT.

This clonotype came up many times. This chain connects TRBV11-2 to TRBJ2-4; a weak D match, TRBD1 (6 bases). V was pared by 6 bases and J by 0 bases, with 18 bases between. CDR3 size: 17 residues. Germline V CDR1 and CDR2: SGHAT, FQNNGV. CDR3 region: CASRPPGVGQAKNIQYF. As DNA, the CDR3 is TGTGCCAGCAGGCCTCCAGGGGTTGGGCAAGCCAAAAACATTCAGTACTTC. The complete variable domain, with remaining parts taken from reference TRBV11-2 and TRBJ2-4, reads EAGVAQSPRYKIIEKRQSVAFWCNPISGHATLYWYQQILGQGPKLLIQFQNNGVVDDSQLPKDRFSAERLKGVDSTLKIQPAKLEDSAVYLCASRPPGVGQAKNIQYFGAGTRLSVL.

The chain links TRBV4-2 to TRBJ2-7; a weak D match, TRBD2 (5 bases). Germline CDR1 is LGHNA and CDR2 is YNFKEQ. The CDR3 is made up of 14 amino acids. The ends were cut back, 1 base at V and 3 bases at J, with 10 bases in the middle. CDR3 protein: CASSQGSGSYEQYF. The CDR3 bases are TGTGCCAGCAGCCAAGGCAGCGGAAGCTACGAGCAGTACTTC.

This clonotype has only a few counts. The V call is TRBV19, the J call TRBJ1-5, with 9 bases that match TRBD1. V gave up 9 bases and J gave up 7 bases; unmatched junction bases: 13. In germline, CDR1 is LNHDA, CDR2 SQIVND (reference sequence). This CDR3 spans 15 amino acids. In nucleotides, the CDR3 is TGTGCCAGCAATGCCCGGGACAGGGTCAGGCAGCCCCAGCATTTT. This sequence encodes CASNARDRVRQPQHF.

This clonotype was counted between two and nine times. V gene TRBV27 combines with J gene TRBJ1-5; D is ambiguous. V was pared by 6 bases and J by 1 base, with 10 bases between. Germline-derived CDR1 and CDR2 are MNHEY and SMNVEV (reference sequence). The CDR3 extends over 14 amino acids. The CDR3 protein is CASRSGLSNQPQHF. CDR3 DNA sequence: TGTGCCAGCAGATCCGGACTGAGCAATCAGCCCCAGCATTTT.

This clonotype was found a few times. The chain carries TRBV12-3 or TRBV12-4 and TRBJ2-3, with 9 bases fitting TRBD1. The CDR3 runs to 14 residues. J lost 3 bases, V lost 6 bases, and 4 bases had no gene match. In DNA, the CDR3 is TGTGCCAGCAGGGACAGGGGTACTACAGATACGCAGTATTTT. Its protein product is CASRDRGTTDTQYF.

There are a few counts of this clonotype. One end of the junction fails to match germline, which may point to a read error. The rearrangement joins TRBV7-3 to TRBJ1-1; 9 bases are a match to TRBD1. Germline V lookup: CDR1 SGHTA, CDR2 FQGTGA. This CDR3 comprises 16 residues. The CDR3 DNA reads as TGTGCCAGCAGTTTAACAGGGGGCCCCATGAACACTGAAGCTTTCTTT. The encoded protein is CASSLTGGPMNTEAFF.

This clonotype occurred a few times. This sequence joins TRBV12-3 or TRBV12-4 and TRBJ2-1, with 12 bases aligning to TRBD2. V shed 6 bases and J 9 bases; nucleotides not matched to a gene: 6. The CDR3 is 14 residues long. The CDR3 region has the DNA TGTGCCAGCAGGGCTAGCGGGGGGGCCGGTGAGCAGTTCTTC. It codes for CASRASGGAGEQFF.

This clonotype occurred many times. The chain couples TRBV4-3 to TRBJ1-2; D call uncertain. This CDR3 has 15 residues. Trimming took 0 bases from V and 3 from J, leaving 11 bases between them. CDR1 LGHNA and CDR2 YSLEER come from the germline V gene. The CDR3 region has the DNA TGCGCCAGCAGCCAAGAGTTGGAACCTTACTATGGCTACACCTTC. The encoded protein is CASSQELEPYYGYTF.

The chain carries TRBV6-2 or TRBV6-3 and TRBJ1-4, with D uncertain. The CDR3 extends over 11 amino acids. The germline V and J ends were trimmed by 7 bases and 7 bases, with 7 bases remaining between them. Per the germline V gene, CDR1 is MNHEY and CDR2 is SVGEGT. DNA for the CDR3: TGTGCCAGCAAACGGGCTGAAAAACTGTTTTTT. It encodes CASKRAEKLFF.

This chain links TRBV7-2 with TRBJ2-3, with D perhaps matching TRBD1 or TRBD2 (6 bases each). V was pared by 5 bases and J by 2 bases, with 17 bases between. Germline values: CDR1 SGHTA, CDR2 FQGNSA. The CDR3 extends over 16 amino acids. CDR3 sequence: CASSEDGGGTTDTQYF. CDR3 DNA sequence: TGTGCCAGCAGCGAGGATGGGGGCGGGACCACAGATACGCAGTATTTT. Filled out from reference TRBV7-2 and TRBJ2-3, the complete variable domain reads GAGVSQSPSNKVTEKGKDVELRCDPISGHTALYWYRQSLGQGLEFLIYFQGNSAPDKSGLPSDRFSAERTGGSVSTLTIQRTQQEDSAVYLCASSEDGGGTTDTQYFGPGTRLTVL.

The chain employs TRBV7-2 and TRBJ2-3; no firm D call. Trimming removed 0 bases from V and 6 bases from J, with 10 bases in between. Germline loops: CDR1 SGHTA, CDR2 FQGNSA. The CDR3 runs to 14 residues. The CDR3 region is CASSLALSLDTQYF. The CDR3 DNA reads TGTGCCAGCAGCTTAGCGCTAAGCCTGGATACGCAGTATTTT.

This clonotype has only a few counts. This chain connects TRBV6-2 or TRBV6-3 to TRBJ2-4; D remains unclear. The CDR3 spans 16 residues. Between the trimmed V and J ends, which lost 0 bases and 5 bases, there was a span of 14 bases. CDR1 is MNHEY and CDR2 is SVGEGT in the germline V gene. The CDR3 loop is CASSYSITADQNIQYF. CDR3 DNA sequence: TGTGCCAGCAGTTACTCGATTACTGCGGATCAAAACATTCAGTACTTC.

This clonotype came up a few times. This chain connects TRBV10-3 to TRBJ1-3, with D perhaps matching TRBD1 (5 bases). The germline V and J ends were trimmed by 11 bases and 3 bases, with 8 bases remaining between them. This CDR3 contains 11 residues. CDR1 is ENHRY, CDR2 SYGVKD, per germline. The CDR3 here is CAAQGGNTIYF. For the CDR3, the DNA is TGTGCCGCGCAGGGTGGAAACACCATATATTTT.

This chain connects TRBV6-2 or TRBV6-3 to TRBJ2-3, with 7 nucleotides matching TRBD1. Trimming took 2 bases from V and 3 from J; bases not matched to a gene: 8. This CDR3 is 16 amino acids long. Germline V gene sequence: CDR1 MNHEY, CDR2 SVGEGT. DNA for the CDR3: TGTGCCAGCAGTTACAGGACTCCCAGGGGGACAGATACGCAGTATTTT. It translates to CASSYRTPRGTDTQYF.

Only a few counts were recorded for this clonotype. The J gene is TRBJ2-3, the V gene TRBV20-1; D call uncertain. The V gene's germline CDR1 is DFQATT and CDR2 SNEGSKA (reference sequence). The germline V and J ends were trimmed by 5 bases and 1 base, with 10 bases remaining between them. This CDR3 is 13 amino acids long. CDR3 in amino acids: CSAPTTGTDTQYF. DNA for the CDR3: TGCAGTGCTCCTACGACTGGCACAGATACGCAGTATTTT.

The chain carries TRBV3-1 and TRBJ1-1, with unresolved D. CDR1 and CDR2 (germline): LGHDT, YNNKEL (reference sequence). The CDR3 is 11 residues long. The ends were cut back, 0 bases at V and 8 bases at J, with 4 bases in the middle. CDR3: CASSQDNEAFF. CDR3 bases: TGTGCCAGCAGCCAAGATAACGAAGCTTTCTTT.

This rearrangement joins TRBV6-6 to TRBJ1-1, with D tentatively TRBD1 (5 bases). Germline CDR1 reads MNHNY; CDR2 reads SVGAGI (reference sequence). Between the trimmed V and J ends, which lost 1 base and 10 bases, there was a span of 13 bases. CDR3 length: 13 amino acids. The CDR3 loop reads CASSYYLQGRAFF. The CDR3 DNA sequence: TGTGCCAGCAGTTACTATTTGCAGGGAAGAGCTTTCTTT.

This clonotype was seen more than once but under ten times. The chain links TRBV18 to TRBJ2-6; 7 positions match TRBD2. The J segment lost 3 bases and the V segment lost 3 bases, leaving 14 bases of the junction unmatched. This CDR3 spans 19 amino acids. From germline, CDR1 is KGHSH and CDR2 LQKENI. Here the CDR3 DNA reads TGTGCCAGCTCACCCTATGCGGGGCAGGGACTATTTGGGGCCAACGTCCTGACTTTC. It encodes CASSPYAGQGLFGANVLTF.

This clonotype was counted between two and nine times. The rearrangement uses TRBV4-3 and TRBJ1-2; 9 bases are a match to TRBD1. The ends lost 9 bases at V and 6 bases at J; junction bases unmatched: 8. Germline lookup yields CDR1 LGHNA and CDR2 YSLEER. The CDR3 length is 13 residues. The DNA for the CDR3 is TGCGCCAGTCGGGCCGGGACAGGGCATGGCTACACCTTC. Amino acid sequence: CASRAGTGHGYTF.

This clonotype has ten or more counts. This chain links TRBV29-1 with TRBJ2-2, with 8 bases lining up with TRBD1. This CDR3 has 13 residues. Per germline, CDR1 SQVTM and CDR2 ANQGSEA. The trim removed 4 bases at V and 5 bases at J, leaving 3 bases unmatched. The CDR3 DNA reads as TGCAGCGTTGTCAACAGGGGGACCGGGGAGCTGTTTTTT. It specifies CSVVNRGTGELFF.

The chain is built from TRBV6-2 or TRBV6-3 and TRBJ1-5; D gene unclear. CDR1 and CDR2 (germline): MNHEY, SVGEGT. V lost 5 bases, J lost 3 bases, and 5 bases lay in between. This CDR3 is built from 12 residues. The DNA of the CDR3 is TGTGCCAGCAGTAACCCCAATCAGCCCCAGCATTTT. It specifies CASSNPNQPQHF.

This clonotype was counted ten times or more. V is TRBV12-1 and J is TRBJ1-5; the table names TRBD1, a call not compared with the DNA. TRBV12-1 is a documented pseudogene. The CDR3 covers 16 residues. The chain's CDR3 is CASSPTQGDSNQPQHF. CDR3 DNA sequence: TGTGCCAGCAGCCCAACGCAGGGGGATAGCAATCAGCCCCAGCATTTT.

This chain connects TRBV20-1 to TRBJ1-5, with D perhaps TRBD1 (6 bases). This CDR3 comprises 15 residues. V was trimmed by 5 bases and J by 5 bases, leaving 19 bases between them. Germline values: CDR1 DFQATT, CDR2 SNEGSKA (reference sequence). CDR3 protein: CSAGGRGGGHQPQHF. Written as DNA, the CDR3 is TGCAGTGCTGGGGGGCGGGGCGGCGGACATCAGCCCCAGCATTTT.